Shown below are 26 T cell receptor beta chains from a single sample sequenced in a study of T cell responses to AZD1222 COVID-19 vaccine. Generated by immunoSEQ multiplex PCR, the TCRdb table keeps only in-frame clones and is missing some. The sample has 90,000 to 120,000 clones, about 90% seen once. Sequenced here: peripheral blood, sampled on day 0 of AZD1222 vaccination. The receptors stem from an adult in good health.

The chain carries TRBV18 and TRBJ2-3, with 7 bases fitting TRBD1. V dropped 8 bases and J dropped 2; count of bases not matched to a gene: 4. This CDR3 region has 13 residues. The germline gives CDR1 KGHSH, CDR2 LQKENI. CDR3 amino acids: CASADRATDTQYF. CDR3 DNA: TGTGCCAGCGCAGACAGGGCCACAGATACGCAGTATTTT.

This chain uses TRBV4-1 with TRBJ2-5; TRBD1 is a possible D gene (5 bases). Germline assignment: CDR1 MGHRA and CDR2 YSYEKL. The CDR3 runs to 15 residues. The V gene lost 3 bases and the J gene lost 1 base, with 12 bases spanning the gap. The CDR3 sequence is CASSHRWQGQETQYF. CDR3 in DNA: TGCGCCAGCAGCCACAGGTGGCAGGGCCAAGAGACCCAGTACTTC.

J is TRBJ2-7 and V is TRBV6-5; tentative D call: TRBD1 (5 bases). Trimming cost V 2 bases and J 2 bases, with 16 bases left between them. This CDR3 is 16 amino acids long. Germline CDR1 reads MNHEY; CDR2 reads SVGAGI. The CDR3 here is CASSYLFQGGPYEQYF. CDR3 DNA: TGTGCCAGCAGTTACCTGTTCCAGGGTGGGCCCTACGAGCAGTACTTC.

A few counts support this clone. The chain uses TRBV6-6 and TRBJ2-7, with 15 bases lining up with TRBD2. The germline V gene has CDR1 MNHNY and CDR2 SVGAGI (reference sequence). The CDR3 length is 17 residues. Trimming removed 5 bases from V and 3 bases from J; junction bases left unmatched: 8. The CDR3 bases are TGTGCCAGCAGTCCTGGGACTAGCGGGGGGCGGCTCTACGAGCAGTACTTC. Amino acids: CASSPGTSGGRLYEQYF.

This chain joins TRBV30 and TRBJ2-3, with D perhaps being TRBD1 or TRBD2 (5 bases each). This CDR3 has 15 residues. Germline CDR1 and CDR2: GTSNPN and SVGIG (reference sequence). The germline V and J ends were trimmed by 8 bases and 3 bases, with 21 bases remaining between them. The CDR3 nucleotides read TGTGCCAATATTCCCCTCGGGGCTGGGACAGATACGCAGTATTTT. As protein: CANIPLGAGTDTQYF.

The chain has TRBV4-1 and TRBJ1-1; D is ambiguous. The CDR3 spans 15 residues. The germline CDR1 and CDR2 sequences are MGHRA and YSYEKL. V lost 1 base and J lost 0, with 9 bases in between. The CDR3 sequence is CASSQGRQVNTEAFF. The CDR3 coding sequence is TGCGCCAGCAGCCAAGGGCGACAAGTGAACACTGAAGCTTTCTTT.

This clone appeared a single time. The CDR3 here is CASTVVDRAHGYTF. The CDR3 DNA is TGTGCCAGCACCGTGGTGGACAGGGCCCATGGCTACACCTTC. The genes are TRBV6-5 and TRBJ1-2; 8 bases fit TRBD1. V lost 7 bases, J lost 6 bases, and 10 bases stayed unmatched. Germline values: CDR1 MNHEY, CDR2 SVGAGI. The CDR3 runs to 14 residues.

This chain links TRBV15 with TRBJ1-4; D may be TRBD1 (5 bases). Trimming took off 8 bases at V and 7 bases at J, with 14 bases between the two ends. Germline loops: CDR1 LNHNV, CDR2 YYDKDF (reference sequence). CDR3 length: 13 residues. Here the CDR3 reads CATRQGLLEKLFF. The DNA for the CDR3 is TGTGCCACCCGCCAGGGACTTCTTGAAAAACTGTTTTTT.

V gene TRBV5-1 combines with J gene TRBJ2-5, with D possibly matching TRBD2 (5 bases). The CDR3 extends over 14 amino acids. Trimming removed 0 bases from V and 2 bases from J, with 8 bases in between. Germline V gene sequence: CDR1 SGHRS, CDR2 YFSETQ. CDR3 protein: CASSLGGFQETQYF. CDR3 sequence (DNA): TGCGCCAGCAGCTTGGGAGGGTTTCAAGAGACCCAGTACTTC.

V is TRBV5-6 and J is TRBJ2-7; D might be TRBD1 (6 bases). CDR1 is SGHDT and CDR2 is YYEEEE in the germline V gene. The CDR3 is 16 residues long. Deletions cut 0 bases from V and 0 bases from J, with 13 bases between. CDR3 DNA sequence: TGTGCCAGCAGCTTGGAGAGGGACATCTTCTCCTACGAGCAGTACTTC. Amino acids: CASSLERDIFSYEQYF.

V gene TRBV4-3 combines with J gene TRBJ2-3, with 10 bases fitting TRBD2. The CDR3 length is 13 residues. Per the germline V gene, CDR1 is LGHNA and CDR2 is YSLEER. The junction had 4 bases not matched to a gene; V was cut back by 8 bases and J by 5 bases. The CDR3: CASSSGGVDTQYF. The CDR3 DNA is TGCGCCAGCTCAAGCGGGGGGGTAGATACGCAGTATTTT.

The V and J genes are TRBV7-8 and TRBJ1-2, with TRBD1 identical over 10 bases. V was pared by 1 base and J by 8 bases, with 10 bases of the junction left unmatched. The CDR3 loop spans 16 amino acids. Looked up from germline, CDR1 is SGHVS and CDR2 is FQNEAQ. Here the CDR3 DNA reads TGTGCCAGCAGCTTAGGTGCGGGACAGGGGTTGGAGGGCTACACCTTC. Translation: CASSLGAGQGLEGYTF.

Turning to this clone: Other DNA sequences in the sample encode the same CDR3. The chain joins TRBV6-4 to TRBJ2-3; 10 bases fit TRBD1. The germline V gene has CDR1 MRHNA and CDR2 SNTAGT. The V and J ends lost 2 bases and 4 bases, in that order; junction bases with no gene match: 0. This CDR3 is built from 14 residues. As DNA, the CDR3 is TGTGCCAGCAGTGACGGACAGGGGGCAGATACGCAGTATTTT. Translating gives CASSDGQGADTQYF.

This sequence joins TRBV30 and TRBJ2-4, with D possibly being TRBD2 (6 bases). This CDR3 contains 15 residues. Trimming removed 4 bases from V and 2 bases from J, with 15 bases in between. CDR1 is GTSNPN and CDR2 is SVGIG in the germline V gene (reference sequence). For the CDR3, the DNA is TGTGCCTGGAAAGGGGACTCGGGGACCAAAAACATTCAGTACTTC. Amino acids: CAWKGDSGTKNIQYF.

This rearrangement joins TRBV11-2 to TRBJ1-5; D gene unclear. This CDR3 contains 15 residues. Trimming left V 2 bases short and J 2 bases short, with 10 bases between. Germline CDR1 SGHAT, CDR2 FQNNGV. Here the CDR3 DNA reads TGTGCCAGCAGCTTATCCCCGAGGGGCAATCAGCCCCAGCATTTT. Its protein is CASSLSPRGNQPQHF.

This rearrangement joins TRBV5-1 to TRBJ1-2; tentative D call: TRBD1 (6 bases). Looked up from germline, CDR1 is SGHRS and CDR2 is YFSETQ. The CDR3 totals 15 residues. V was cut by 0 bases and J by 4 bases, with 13 bases left in between. The CDR3 sequence is CASSLEPAGAYGYTF. The DNA for the CDR3 is TGCGCCAGCAGCTTGGAACCGGCAGGGGCCTATGGCTACACCTTC.

This chain links TRBV30 with TRBJ2-3; no definite D call. The V end lost 2 bases, the J end lost 0 bases, and 6 bases lay between the germline ends. CDR1 and CDR2 from the germline V gene are GTSNPN and SVGIG (reference sequence). The CDR3 is 13 amino acids. CDR3 residues: CAWSLGSTDTQYF. The DNA of the CDR3 is TGTGCCTGGAGTTTAGGGAGCACAGATACGCAGTATTTT.

This rearrangement joins TRBV5-1 to TRBJ2-2; TRBD1 is a possible D gene (6 bases). Trimming took 6 bases from V and 6 from J, leaving 18 bases between them. This CDR3 region has 15 residues. Germline assignment: CDR1 SGHRS and CDR2 YFSETQ. The CDR3 bases are TGCGCCAGCAAGAGAACAGGGCCCAGGGCCGGGGAGCTGTTTTTT. Translated: CASKRTGPRAGELFF. The variable domain in full, with the rest retrieved from reference TRBV5-1 and TRBJ2-2, is KAGVTQTPRYLIKTRGQQVTLSCSPISGHRSVSWYQQTPGQGLQFLFEYFSETQRNKGNFPGRFSGRQFSNSRSEMNVSTLELGDSALYLCASKRTGPRAGELFFGEGSRLTVL.

V gene TRBV5-1 combines with J gene TRBJ2-7, with TRBD2 identical over 8 bases. CDR1 and CDR2 (germline): SGHRS, YFSETQ. This CDR3 spans 14 amino acids. Trimming at V came to 5 bases and at J to 2 bases, leaving 6 bases not matched to a gene. Here the CDR3 DNA reads TGCGCCAGCAGAGGACTAGCTCTTACCTACGAGCAGTACTTC. It yields the protein CASRGLALTYEQYF.

The chain couples TRBV12-3 or TRBV12-4 to TRBJ2-7; TRBD1 matches 9 bases. This CDR3 is 13 amino acids long. V shed 6 bases and J 7 bases; nucleotides not matched to a gene: 7. The CDR3 DNA follows: TGTGCCAGCAGCGACAGGGGGGGTCGGGAGCAGTACTTC. Amino acids: CASSDRGGREQYF.

CDR3 loop: CASSPPSGTTNYEQYF. In nucleotides, the CDR3 is TGTGCCAGCAGCCCCCCCAGCGGGACTACCAACTACGAGCAGTACTTC. V and J are TRBV3-1 (or the pseudogene TRBV3-2) and TRBJ2-7; 7 nucleotides match TRBD2. Germline CDR1 reads LGHDT; CDR2 reads YNNKEL (reference sequence). With 4 bases clipped from V and 3 bases from J, the junction kept 12 bases outside the gene matches. The CDR3 spans 16 residues.

V gene TRBV7-8 combines with J gene TRBJ2-7; TRBD1 matches 8 bases. Trimming at V came to 5 bases and at J to 2 bases, leaving 8 bases not matched to a gene. The CDR3 consists of 15 residues. Germline-derived CDR1 and CDR2 are SGHVS and FQNEAQ. The CDR3 region has the DNA TGTGCCAGCAGCCCCCGCCGGGACAGGCCCTACGAGCAGTACTTC. Protein sequence: CASSPRRDRPYEQYF.

CDR3: CASSTYRDTDQPQHF. CDR3 DNA sequence: TGTGCCAGTAGTACCTACCGGGACACAGATCAGCCCCAGCATTTT. The rearrangement uses TRBV19 and TRBJ1-5, with D possibly being TRBD1 (6 bases). With 4 bases removed from V and 5 bases from J, the gap between germline ends came to 15 bases. CDR1 is LNHDA and CDR2 is SQIVND in the germline V gene (reference sequence). This CDR3 has 15 residues.

This clone was detected only once. This chain links TRBV27 with TRBJ2-5; D is undetermined. The CDR3 runs to 14 residues. The V gene lost 3 bases and the J gene lost 1 base, with 9 bases spanning the gap. Germline CDR1 and CDR2: MNHEY and SMNVEV (reference sequence). The CDR3 DNA reads as TGTGCCAGCAGTTTCGCCGGGCCCCAAGAGACCCAGTACTTC. Its protein product is CASSFAGPQETQYF.

The V gene is TRBV2, the J gene TRBJ1-5, with D maybe TRBD1 (6 bases). The CDR3 has 16 amino acids. Germline assignment: CDR1 SNHLY and CDR2 FYNNEI. V shed 6 bases and J shed 5 bases, with 20 bases lying between them. CDR3 coding DNA: TGTGCCAGCAGCCTGGTTTCAACAGGGCAGCATCAGCCCCAGCATTTT. This gives the protein CASSLVSTGQHQPQHF.

The genes are TRBV7-9 and TRBJ2-5; TRBD2 is a possible D gene (6 bases). The CDR3 consists of 16 residues. CDR1 is SEHNR, CDR2 FQNEAQ, per germline (reference sequence). Trimming took 2 bases from V and 2 from J, leaving 15 bases between them. CDR3 nucleotide sequence: TGTGCCAGCAGCTTATCGGGAGCGGGTAGGCAAGAGACCCAGTACTTC. Translated, it gives CASSLSGAGRQETQYF.